Each of the 20 T cell receptor beta chains below was sequenced from the same sample in a study of T cell responses to AZD1222 COVID-19 vaccine. Some clones are missing from TCRdb's copy, which holds only in-frame ones; the method was immunoSEQ multiplex PCR. The table records about 150,000 clones, more than 85% of them present only once. The sample in question was peripheral blood, obtained 28 days after the second AZD1222 dose. These receptors were taken from an adult who received the AZD1222 COVID-19 vaccine.

This clone has only one observation. This rearrangement joins TRBV5-1 to TRBJ1-1; D is ambiguous. Deletions cut 0 bases from V and 1 base from J, with 10 bases between. This CDR3 is 15 amino acids long. The germline V gene encodes CDR1 SGHRS and CDR2 YFSETQ. The CDR3 DNA is TGCGCCAGCAGCTTGGGACGGTCCCAGAACACTGAAGCTTTCTTT. It is translated as CASSLGRSQNTEAFF. The whole variable domain, filled in from reference TRBV5-1 and TRBJ1-1, reads KAGVTQTPRYLIKTRGQQVTLSCSPISGHRSVSWYQQTPGQGLQFLFEYFSETQRNKGNFPGRFSGRQFSNSRSEMNVSTLELGDSALYLCASSLGRSQNTEAFFGQGTRLTVV.

This clone has only one observation. V is TRBV24-1 and J is TRBJ1-2; no firm D call. The germline V gene has CDR1 KGHDR and CDR2 SFDVKD. The CDR3 contains 13 residues. Between the trimmed V and J ends, which lost 6 bases and 0 bases, there was a span of 7 bases. CDR3 sequence: CATSTSTNYGYTF. The DNA of the CDR3 is TGTGCCACCAGTACGTCAACTAACTATGGCTACACCTTC.

This chain connects TRBV5-6 to TRBJ2-7; TRBD1 agrees at 7 bases. CDR1 and CDR2 from the germline V gene are SGHDT and YYEEEE. V shed 4 bases, J shed 2 bases, and the junction held 3 bases outside the gene matches. This CDR3 spans 13 amino acids. This CDR3 reads CASSPGTAYEQYF. CDR3 DNA: TGTGCCAGCAGCCCCGGGACAGCCTACGAGCAGTACTTC.

This clone was counted a single time. This chain connects TRBV27 to TRBJ2-7, with D perhaps matching TRBD1 (5 bases). Germline V gene sequence: CDR1 MNHEY, CDR2 SMNVEV (reference sequence). V was shortened by 5 bases and J by 6 bases, with 11 bases between the two germline ends. The CDR3 length is 12 residues. CDR3 amino acids: CASSARQSEQYF. The CDR3 DNA is TGTGCCAGCAGTGCCCGACAGAGCGAGCAGTACTTC.

The chain combines TRBV2 with TRBJ2-5; 12 bases line up with TRBD2. The CDR3 is made up of 15 amino acids. The germline V gene has CDR1 SNHLY and CDR2 FYNNEI. V shed 6 bases and J 2 bases; nucleotides not matched to a gene: 4. The CDR3 DNA follows: TGTGCCAGCAGCTTGACTAGCGGGGGTCAAGAGACCCAGTACTTC. Protein sequence: CASSLTSGGQETQYF.

The sample holds a few counts of this clone. V usage is TRBV3-1 (or the pseudogene TRBV3-2) and J usage is TRBJ2-4, with TRBD2 matching 13 bases. Trimming took 1 base from V and 0 from J; bases not matched to a gene: 9. The CDR3 loop spans 20 amino acids. Germline V gene lookup returns CDR1 LGHDT and CDR2 YNNKEL (reference sequence). CDR3 sequence reads: CASSQVYGLAGDIAKNIQYF. As DNA, the CDR3 is TGTGCCAGCAGCCAAGTTTACGGACTAGCGGGAGACATAGCCAAAAACATTCAGTACTTC.

This clone occurred once. V usage is TRBV6-4 and J usage is TRBJ1-2; D not certain. V was shortened by 2 bases and J by 5 bases, with 6 bases between the two germline ends. The CDR3 runs to 12 residues. Germline lookup yields CDR1 MRHNA and CDR2 SNTAGT. The CDR3 spells CASSDGDYGYTF. For the CDR3, the DNA is TGTGCCAGCAGTGACGGGGATTATGGCTACACCTTC.

The chain couples TRBV4-3 to TRBJ1-1; D gene uncertain. Trimming removed 4 bases at V and 5 bases at J, with 11 bases between. Per the germline V gene, CDR1 is LGHNA and CDR2 is YSLEER. The CDR3 consists of 13 residues. CDR3 sequence (DNA): TGCGCCAGCAGCCCCGGATGGGCAACTGAAGCTTTCTTT. The encoded protein is CASSPGWATEAFF.

The chain employs TRBV7-2 and TRBJ1-4; D possibly corresponds to TRBD1 (5 bases). V lost 4 bases to trimming and J lost 3 bases, with 12 bases between them. The CDR3 consists of 15 residues. In germline, CDR1 is SGHTA, CDR2 FQGNSA. CDR3 protein: CASSSAGAANEKLFF. CDR3 DNA sequence: TGTGCCAGCAGCTCCGCCGGGGCGGCTAATGAAAAACTGTTTTTT.

J is TRBJ2-5 and V is TRBV2; D is unclear. V was cut by 3 bases and J by 2 bases, with 13 bases left in between. Germline lookup yields CDR1 SNHLY and CDR2 FYNNEI. The CDR3 is made up of 15 amino acids. The CDR3 sequence is CASSEPPPGQETQYF. The CDR3, as DNA: TGTGCCAGCAGTGAGCCTCCCCCAGGACAAGAGACCCAGTACTTC.

This sequence joins TRBV6-2 or TRBV6-3 and TRBJ2-1; 8 bases fit TRBD1. Germline V gene lookup returns CDR1 MNHEY and CDR2 SVGEGT. Unmatched junction bases numbered 9, after V lost 4 bases and J lost 1 base. This CDR3 contains 17 residues. The DNA of the CDR3 is TGTGCCAGCAGTTCCGGGACAGGCAAATTGTCCTACAATGAGCAGTTCTTC. Translated: CASSSGTGKLSYNEQFF.

The chain links TRBV3-1 (or the pseudogene TRBV3-2) to TRBJ2-2, with D uncertain. Looked up from germline, CDR1 is LGHDT and CDR2 is YNNKEL (reference sequence). There are 14 residues in the CDR3. The V end was cut by 1 base, the J end by 0 bases, with 3 bases between. In nucleotides, the CDR3 is TGTGCCAGCAGCCAAGTCACGAACACCGGGGAGCTGTTTTTT. Amino acids: CASSQVTNTGELFF.

Worth noting for this clone: Other DNA sequences in this specimen translate into the identical CDR3. V usage is TRBV6-5 and J usage is TRBJ1-5; 8 bases fit TRBD1. The ends lost 0 bases at V and 4 bases at J; junction bases unmatched: 2. CDR3 length: 15 amino acids. The V gene's germline CDR1 is MNHEY and CDR2 SVGAGI. CDR3 protein: CASSYSGQGNQPQHF. CDR3 coding DNA: TGTGCCAGCAGTTACTCCGGACAGGGAAATCAGCCCCAGCATTTT.

The chain combines TRBV27 with TRBJ1-4, with D possibly TRBD1 on 6 matching bases. The V end was cut by 5 bases, the J end by 7 bases, with 11 bases between. Germline CDR1 MNHEY, CDR2 SMNVEV (reference sequence). There are 13 residues in the CDR3. In DNA form, the CDR3 reads TGTGCCAGCAGTCAGGGGTGGGCTGAAAAACTGTTTTTT. It translates to CASSQGWAEKLFF.

Here the CDR3 reads CASSTGTQETQYF. The DNA for the CDR3 is TGCGCCAGCAGCACAGGGACCCAAGAGACCCAGTACTTC. V is TRBV10-1 and J is TRBJ2-5, with D perhaps TRBD1 (6 bases). This CDR3 comprises 13 residues. Trimming removed 6 bases at V and 1 base at J, with 9 bases between. The germline V gene has CDR1 WNHNN and CDR2 SYGVQD (reference sequence).

DNA for the CDR3: TGTGCCAGCAGCGGTCGGGGGCGCGTAAGGGGTAACTATGGCTACACCTTC. Its translation is CASSGRGRVRGNYGYTF. The genes are TRBV11-2 and TRBJ1-2; possible D gene TRBD1, 6 bases. V lost 5 bases, J lost 1 base, and 20 bases lay in between. The CDR3 runs 17 residues. Germline CDR1 and CDR2: SGHAT and FQNNGV.

J is TRBJ1-4 and V is TRBV19; possibly TRBD1 for D (5 bases). The length of the CDR3 is 14 residues. CDR1 and CDR2 (germline): LNHDA, SQIVND (reference sequence). V lost 5 bases, J lost 8 bases, and 15 bases lay in between. The CDR3 here is CASSFHTDSEKLFF. CDR3 DNA sequence: TGTGCCAGTAGTTTCCACACTGACAGCGAAAAACTGTTTTTT. The variable domain in full, completed from reference TRBV19 and TRBJ1-4, reads DGGITQSPKYLFRKEGQNVTLSCEQNLNHDAMYWYRQDPGQGLRLIYYSQIVNDFQKGDIAEGYSVSREKKESFPLTVTSAQKNPTAFYLCASSFHTDSEKLFFGSGTQLSVL.

The chain combines TRBV11-2 with TRBJ1-1; D is perhaps TRBD1 (5 bases). The CDR3 contains 13 residues. Trimming stripped 7 bases from V and 1 base from J, with 10 bases between. Germline CDR1 reads SGHAT; CDR2 reads FQNNGV. The CDR3 is CASTPDKNTEAFF. The CDR3 bases are TGTGCCAGCACCCCGGACAAGAACACTGAAGCTTTCTTT.

CDR3 sequence: CASSPDSNYEQYF. CDR3 in DNA: TGTGCCAGCAGCCCAGACAGCAACTACGAGCAGTACTTC. This chain uses TRBV28 with TRBJ2-7; weak D call: TRBD1 (5 bases). The CDR3 is 13 residues long. The V end was cut by 6 bases, the J end by 3 bases, with 12 bases between. Germline V gene sequence: CDR1 MDHEN, CDR2 SYDVKM.

The chain combines TRBV4-2 with TRBJ2-1, with 10 bases identical to TRBD2. The CDR3 extends over 17 amino acids. The ends lost 0 bases at V and 7 bases at J; junction bases unmatched: 9. Germline CDR1 is LGHNA and CDR2 is YNFKEQ. DNA for the CDR3: TGTGCCAGCAGCCAAGACCCTAGCGGGAGCATTAGGAATGAGCAGTTCTTC. It translates to CASSQDPSGSIRNEQFF.